This T cell receptor (beta chain) originates from a study of T cell responses to AZD1222 COVID-19 vaccine. Trimming stripped 3 bases from V and 4 bases from J, with 9 bases between. Germline assignment: CDR1 SGHTA and CDR2 FQGNSA. The CDR3 is 13 amino acids. Method: immunoSEQ multiplex PCR; TCRdb's copy keeps in-frame clones and lacks some. The sample contains more than 110,000 clones, roughly 90% of which appear only once. Of note for this clone: Its specificity is not known.

Findings of the study overall: The study found Spike-specific TCR breadth and depth rose after two AZD1222 doses. The peak T cell response came first, and repertoires were sampled only after it. At 160-218 and 743-854, vaccine-associated CD4 TCRs were dominant, and they spanned spike. Females made up more of the donors, who were largely white British, and clonal diversity may have come out too low.

The chain carries TRBV7-2 and TRBJ1-2; D is perhaps TRBD1 (5 bases). Sequencing used peripheral blood, obtained on day 0 of AZD1222 vaccination. The source of this sequence is an adult in good health. CDR3 in amino acids: CASSLLRVYGYTF. The CDR3 nucleotides are TGTGCCAGCAGCTTGCTCAGGGTCTATGGCTACACCTTC. The whole variable domain, remainder taken from reference TRBV7-2 and TRBJ1-2, is GAGVSQSPSNKVTEKGKDVELRCDPISGHTALYWYRQSLGQGLEFLIYFQGNSAPDKSGLPSDRFSAERTGGSVSTLTIQRTQQEDSAVYLCASSLLRVYGYTFGSGTRLTVV.